Listed below are T cell receptor beta chains from one sample, sequenced in a study of identical twins. TCRdb passed the 5' RACE reads through MiXCR, listing each CDR3 protein once. Among 400,000 to 650,000 distinct CDR3 sequences listed, roughly a fifth were seen once. The sample was also linked to a second study, of T cells expressing NK-cell markers.

The sequencing sample was made of CD4+ T cells sorted from blood. Receptors were obtained from a woman aged 18-30 years in good health. Both conserved end residues are part of each CDR3. A D gene is named only where the DNA matches it firmly. A clone size is listed for some rows: how often the clone was seen (once, few, many), or a class if it is expanded.

d_call clone_size j_call v_call cdr3_aa cdr3_nt
TRBD2 few TRBJ2-3 TRBV20-1 CSARLTSGEGPDTQYF TGCAGTGCTAGATTGACTAGCGGAGAGGGCCCAGATACGCAGTATTTT
TRBD1 - TRBJ1-1 TRBV5-1 CASSLEQGVVNTEAFF TGCGCCAGCAGCTTGGAACAGGGGGTGGTGAACACTGAAGCTTTCTTT
TRBD1 - TRBJ1-1 TRBV10-3 CAMGQELNTEAFF TGTGCCATGGGACAGGAACTGAACACTGAAGCTTTCTTT
- few TRBJ2-1 TRBV5-1 CASTGSYNEQFF TGCGCCAGCACGGGCTCCTACAATGAGCAGTTCTTC
- few TRBJ2-3 TRBV7-9 CASSLAGIRADTQYF TGTGCCAGCAGCTTAGCCGGGATAAGGGCGGATACGCAGTATTTT
- - TRBJ2-7 TRBV7-9 CASSFGRRALSSYEQYF TGTGCCAGCAGCTTCGGTAGGAGGGCCTTGAGCTCCTACGAGCAGTACTTC
- few TRBJ2-7 TRBV4-3 CASSQGDTPSYEQYF TGCGCCAGCAGCCAGGGGGACACCCCATCCTACGAGCAGTACTTC
- few TRBJ2-1 TRBV21-1 CASESNEQFF TGTGCCAGCGAGTCGAATGAGCAGTTCTTC
- - TRBJ1-5 TRBV6-2/TRBV6-3 CASSYSSQPQHF TGTGCCAGCAGTTACTCGTCACAGCCCCAGCATTTT
- - TRBJ2-6 TRBV5-1 CATAMRGSKPTSGANVLTF TGCGCCACCGCAATGAGGGGCTCGAAACCCACCTCTGGGGCCAACGTCCTGACTTTC
- - TRBJ2-1 TRBV7-2 CASSPRGSGGDEQFF TGTGCCAGCAGCCCTCGTGGTAGCGGCGGGGATGAGCAGTTCTTC
TRBD1 - TRBJ1-3 TRBV9 CTSTGQATGNTIYF TGTACCAGCACCGGACAGGCTACTGGAAACACCATATATTTT
- few TRBJ2-7 TRBV30 CAWSGRRDEQYF TGTGCCTGGAGTGGAAGAAGAGACGAGCAGTACTTC
- many TRBJ2-1 TRBV12-3/TRBV12-4 CASILPGTGPVGEQFF TGTGCCAGCATCCTGCCCGGGACTGGACCCGTAGGTGAGCAGTTCTTC
- few TRBJ2-4 TRBV7-2 CASSLVGGKNIQYF TGTGCCAGCAGCTTAGTGGGAGGCAAAAACATTCAGTACTTC
- few TRBJ1-2 TRBV12-3/TRBV12-4 CASRKKDYTF TGTGCCAGCAGAAAAAAGGACTACACCTTC
- - TRBJ2-1 TRBV10-3 CAISGRPGSGNNEQFF TGTGCCATCAGTGGCCGTCCGGGCAGTGGGAACAATGAGCAGTTCTTC
- few TRBJ2-3 TRBV4-3 CASSQEGFPSDTQYF TGCGCCAGCAGCCAAGAAGGCTTTCCTTCAGATACGCAGTATTTT
- - TRBJ2-1 TRBV28 CASSRRGGSSYNEQFF TGTGCCAGCAGCCGCCGAGGGGGGAGCTCCTACAATGAGCAGTTCTTC
TRBD2 - TRBJ2-1 TRBV5-1 CASSLELAGIHSYNEQFF TGCGCCAGCAGCTTGGAGCTAGCGGGGATCCACTCCTACAATGAGCAGTTCTTC
- - TRBJ1-1 TRBV27 CASSFEGGNTEAFF TGTGCCAGCAGTTTTGAGGGAGGGAACACTGAAGCTTTCTTT
- many TRBJ2-3 TRBV12-3/TRBV12-4 CASSLRFTDTQYF TGTGCCAGCAGTTTACGGTTCACAGATACGCAGTATTTT
- - TRBJ1-6 TRBV20-1 CSARGIWNSPLHF TGCAGTGCTAGAGGGATTTGGAATTCACCCCTCCACTTT
TRBD1 - TRBJ2-7 TRBV4-3 CASSQGQGGRYEQYF TGCGCCAGCAGCCAGGGACAGGGTGGGAGATACGAGCAGTACTTC
TRBD2 - TRBJ2-3 TRBV3-1 CASSLGLASSPDTQYF TGTGCCAGCAGCCTGGGACTAGCGTCTTCCCCAGATACGCAGTATTTT
TRBD2 - TRBJ2-1 TRBV6-2/TRBV6-3 CASSYRGSGRASSYNEQFF TGTGCCAGCAGTTACAGAGGTAGCGGGAGGGCCAGTTCCTACAATGAGCAGTTCTTC
- few TRBJ1-1 TRBV6-5 CASISQHGAFF TGTGCCAGCATCTCACAGCATGGGGCTTTCTTT
- few TRBJ1-1 TRBV7-9 CASSSWTVNTEAFF TGTGCCAGCAGCTCATGGACAGTGAACACTGAAGCTTTCTTT
- few TRBJ1-1 TRBV20-1 CSARDLFEAFF TGCAGTGCTAGAGATTTATTTGAAGCTTTCTTT
TRBD2 few TRBJ2-7 TRBV7-2 CASSRDYFTYEQYF TGTGCCAGCAGCCGGGACTACTTCACCTACGAGCAGTACTTC
- - TRBJ1-2 TRBV20-1 CSARAVPGSDYGYTF TGCAGTGCTAGAGCGGTCCCAGGGAGCGACTATGGCTACACCTTC
TRBD2 - TRBJ2-1 TRBV7-9 CASSSRVREYEQFF TGTGCCAGCAGCAGCCGGGTGCGGGAGTATGAGCAGTTCTTC
TRBD2 - TRBJ2-3 TRBV24-1 CATQTISGGTDTQYF TGTGCCACCCAAACTATAAGCGGGGGCACAGATACGCAGTATTTT
- few TRBJ2-2 TRBV12-3/TRBV12-4 CASSLFRRLGHTGELFF TGTGCCAGCAGTTTATTTAGGAGGCTCGGACACACCGGGGAGCTGTTTTTT
TRBD1 few TRBJ2-3 TRBV29-1 CSVRQGLGTQYF TGCAGCGTAAGACAGGGCTTAGGTACGCAGTATTTT
- - TRBJ1-5 TRBV5-6 CASSKHQPQHF TGTGCCAGCAGCAAGCATCAGCCCCAGCATTTT
- - TRBJ1-4 TRBV5-1 CASSLQGRANEKLFF TGCGCCAGCAGCCTCCAGGGCAGGGCAAATGAAAAACTGTTTTTT
- few TRBJ2-3 TRBV20-1 CSARVLGSTDTQYF TGCAGTGCTAGAGTCTTGGGCAGCACAGATACGCAGTATTTT
- few TRBJ1-2 TRBV27 CASSGGWRHGYTF TGTGCCAGCAGTGGGGGGTGGCGGCATGGCTACACCTTC
- - TRBJ2-2 TRBV9 CASSQAPNTGELFF TGTGCCAGCAGCCAAGCCCCGAACACCGGGGAGCTGTTTTTT
- - TRBJ2-2 TRBV4-3 CASSPGGTPAGELFF TGCGCCAGCAGCCCTGGCGGGACTCCTGCCGGGGAGCTGTTTTTT
TRBD2 - TRBJ2-1 TRBV7-2 CASSLAPSGSDEQFF TGTGCCAGCAGCTTAGCGCCTAGCGGGAGTGATGAGCAGTTCTTC